The source of this T cell receptor beta chain is a study of shared clonotypes between healthy human individuals. Whole-study context: Each donor's CD8 memory used one plate, CD8 naive two, each CD4 subset three.

Germline V gives CDR1 SGDLS, CDR2 YYNGEE. CDR3 length: 15 residues. The germline V and J ends were trimmed by 1 base and 11 bases, with 21 bases remaining between them. The deep-level immunoSEQ assay was used. Repertoires were generated with immunoSEQ multiplex PCR, while TCRdb's copy carries only in-frame clones and drops some. The sample has 2.5 million or so clones; about 92% are singletons. The study, taken as a whole, reports: In general, naive subsets displayed greater estimated richness than memory subsets did.

The study drew all its donors from Caucasian adults living in Nashville, Tennessee. Concerning this clone: Its antigen remains unidentified.

The sequence was collected from a man between 18 and 35 years old in good health. The sequenced sample was naive CD4+ T cells sorted from blood. Subset in this sample: CD45RA+ positively selected. The V and J genes are TRBV9 and TRBJ1-2, with D maybe TRBD1 (5 bases). The CDR3 DNA is TGTGCCAGCAGCGTATCCGGGGGTTCACCCGAGAGTTACACCTTC. Its protein product is CASSVSGGSPESYTF.